What follows describes a single T cell receptor beta chain. Trimming shortened V by 5 bases and J by 4 bases, and 9 bases separated the two germline ends. This CDR3 contains 13 residues. CDR1 is MGHRA, CDR2 YSYEKL, per germline. Source study methods: Amplifying reference gene primers gave estimates of nucleated cell counts. TCRdb's copy holds only in-frame clones and misses some; the assay was immunoSEQ multiplex PCR. The V and J calls and clone size were taken over from that table, and D and trimming were inferred from the DNA. The profile shows tens of thousands of clones, approximately 87% of them singletons. The data are from a study of blood T cell repertoires in COVID-19. Study details: Acute-phase and convalescent COVID-19 samples originated in the United States, Italy and Spain. Nucleic acid was either cDNA or gDNA, and it came from T cells, B-cell-depleted T cells, or PBMCs.

The rearrangement links TRBV4-1 to TRBJ2-1, with D possibly being TRBD2 (5 bases). The sample consisted of peripheral blood. The clonotype originates from a woman between 65 and 79 years old with acute or convalescent COVID-19. CDR3 DNA sequence: TGCGCCAGCAGCGGACTCGTTTACAATGAGCAGTTCTTC. The encoded protein is CASSGLVYNEQFF.